This is a list of T cell receptor beta chains from one sample in a study of identical twins. TCRdb re-derived calls from the 5' RACE reads in MiXCR, one entry per CDR3 protein. The top ten hold roughly 14% of the sample, which has fewer than 900,000 distinct CDR3 sequences, 18% seen once. These data are also associated with another study on T cells expressing NK-cell markers.

The sample comprised PBMCs. The receptors derive from a woman aged 18-29 years in good health. The CDR3 runs from the conserved cysteine through the conserved F or W. A D gene is named only where the DNA matches it firmly. Where a row states a size, it is once, few, many or the class of an expanded clone; other rows omit it.

d_call j_call clone_size v_call cdr3_length cdr3_nt cdr3_aa
TRBD2 TRBJ2-2 NA TRBV5-1 15 TGCGCCAGCCTCCCCGGGACTAGCACGGCCGGGGAGCTGTTTTTT CASLPGTSTAGELFF
NA TRBJ1-4 NA TRBV29-1 15 TGCAGCATCCCGGGACCGCTGACCAGACACAGCGGACTGTTTTTT CSIPGPLTRHSGLFF
NA TRBJ2-2 NA TRBV5-1 15 TGCGCCAGCAGCCTTTCTCTACATAACACCGGGGAGCTGTTTTTT CASSLSLHNTGELFF
NA TRBJ2-1 few TRBV15 16 TGTGCCACCAGCAGAGAAAGACCTGACTACTACAATGAGCAGTTCTTC CATSRERPDYYNEQFF
TRBD2 TRBJ2-7 few TRBV7-6 18 TGTGCCAGCAGCCCCACCTACTCGACTAGCGGGAGTACCTACGAGCAGTACTTC CASSPTYSTSGSTYEQYF
NA TRBJ2-7 few TRBV5-1 16 TGCGCCAGCAGCTTGGCTAGGGGTAGTGCCCATCCCGAGCAGTACTTC CASSLARGSAHPEQYF
NA TRBJ2-1 few TRBV7-8 14 TGTGCCATCACGCTTGCCCGTTCGGCGGATGAGCAGTTCTTC CAITLARSADEQFF
TRBD1 TRBJ1-2 few TRBV25-1 13 TGTGCCAGCAGGGCGGGACAGGGTCATGGCTACACCTTC CASRAGQGHGYTF
TRBD2 TRBJ2-3 NA TRBV7-2 17 TGTGCCAGCAGCCATGGGCCTAGCGGGTTAATCACAGATACGCAGTATTTT CASSHGPSGLITDTQYF
TRBD2 TRBJ2-7 many TRBV29-1 14 TGCAGCGTTGAGAGTGGAGCGGGAGTCTACGAGCAGTACTTC CSVESGAGVYEQYF
NA TRBJ2-7 NA TRBV6-5 11 TGTGCCAGCAGCTCCCTGGGGCAGCAGTACTTC CASSSLGQQYF
NA TRBJ1-5 many TRBV20-1 13 TGCAGTGTGCAGACAGTTTCTAATCAGCCCCAGCATTTT CSVQTVSNQPQHF
NA TRBJ2-6 NA TRBV30 14 TGTGCCTGGAGTGAGTTGTCTGGGGCCAACGTCCTGACTTTC CAWSELSGANVLTF
TRBD1 TRBJ2-3 few TRBV6-1 15 TGTGCCAGCAGGATTTGGACAGGGGCGTCGGATACGCAGTATTTT CASRIWTGASDTQYF
NA TRBJ1-5 NA TRBV7-8 14 TGTGCCAGCACTCCTGGACGGGTCTCGGGGCCCCAGCATTTT CASTPGRVSGPQHF
NA TRBJ2-5 NA TRBV4-2 16 TGTGCCAGCACCCTGGGAGGACTTCCCGGCGGAGAGACCCAGTACTTC CASTLGGLPGGETQYF
NA TRBJ2-1 many TRBV7-2 13 TGTGCCAGCAGCTTCGGACCTCTCAATGAGCAGTTCTTC CASSFGPLNEQFF
NA TRBJ2-2 NA TRBV20-1 14 TGCAGTGCTAGGACGGGAGAGTACACCGGGGAGCTGTTTTTT CSARTGEYTGELFF
NA TRBJ1-1 few TRBV20-1 13 TGCAGTGCCATTTCCTCGGCGGGTACTGAAGCTTTCTTT CSAISSAGTEAFF
NA TRBJ1-2 few TRBV20-1 10 TGCAGTGGTGATAACTATGGCTACACCTTC CSGDNYGYTF
TRBD1 TRBJ1-1 few TRBV20-1 13 TGCAGTGCTAGGGGACAGTCTTTCCTTGAAGCTTTCTTT CSARGQSFLEAFF
NA TRBJ1-4 NA TRBV7-9 12 TGTGCCAGCAGCTCCCCGAGTGAAAAACTGTTTTTT CASSSPSEKLFF
TRBD1 TRBJ2-1 few TRBV12-3/TRBV12-4 14 TGTGCCAGCAGTTTCGGACAGGGGGGGAATGAGCAGTTCTTC CASSFGQGGNEQFF
TRBD2 TRBJ2-3 NA TRBV20-1 16 TGCAGTGCTTCTTCGACTAGCGGGGGGCCCACAGATACGCAGTATTTT CSASSTSGGPTDTQYF
NA TRBJ1-1 NA TRBV15 12 TGTGCCACCAGCATGGGGAGGACTGAAGCTTTCTTT CATSMGRTEAFF
NA TRBJ2-7 NA TRBV4-3 15 TGCGCCAGCAGCCAAGATAGTGGCAGGGTCTACGAGCAGTACTTC CASSQDSGRVYEQYF
NA TRBJ1-4 few TRBV15 12 TGTGCCACCAGCACGGGTTACGAAAAACTGTTTTTT CATSTGYEKLFF
TRBD1 TRBJ2-5 NA TRBV24-1 17 TGTGCCACCAGTGATTCGAATTACGACAGGGGACAGGAGACCCAGTACTTC CATSDSNYDRGQETQYF
NA TRBJ1-1 few TRBV5-1 12 TGCGCCAGCAGCAACCCTCTTACTGAAGCTTTCTTT CASSNPLTEAFF
NA TRBJ2-2 NA TRBV20-1 14 TGCAGTGCTAGAGATCCGAGGGGCCCCGGGGAGCTGTTTTTT CSARDPRGPGELFF
NA TRBJ2-1 NA TRBV10-3 15 TGTGCCATCAGATCCTCCGGGACGGACTACAATGAGCAGTTCTTC CAIRSSGTDYNEQFF
TRBD2 TRBJ2-5 NA TRBV29-1 12 TGCAGCGTTGGACTAGCGGAGGAGACCCAGTACTTC CSVGLAEETQYF